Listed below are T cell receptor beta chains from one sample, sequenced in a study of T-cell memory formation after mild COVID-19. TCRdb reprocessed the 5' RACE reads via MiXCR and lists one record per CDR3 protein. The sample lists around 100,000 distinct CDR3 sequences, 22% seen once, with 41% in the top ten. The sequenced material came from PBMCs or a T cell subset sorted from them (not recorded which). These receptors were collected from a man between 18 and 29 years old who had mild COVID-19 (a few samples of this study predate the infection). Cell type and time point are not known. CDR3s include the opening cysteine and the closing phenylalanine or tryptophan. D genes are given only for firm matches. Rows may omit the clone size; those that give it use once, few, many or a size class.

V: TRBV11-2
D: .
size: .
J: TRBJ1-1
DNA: TGTGCCAGCAGCCCCGGGGTTGAAGCTTTCTTT
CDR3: CASSPGVEAFF

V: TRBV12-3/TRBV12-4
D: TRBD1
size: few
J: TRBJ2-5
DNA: TGTGCCAGCAGTTCCGGGACAGGGAAACCGGTCCCCGAGGGAGAGACCCAGTACTTC
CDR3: CASSSGTGKPVPEGETQYF

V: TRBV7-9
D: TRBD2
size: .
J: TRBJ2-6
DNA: TGTGCCAGCAGCTCGCCACCGGGACTAAGCTCTGGGGCCAACGTCCTGACTTTC
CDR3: CASSSPPGLSSGANVLTF

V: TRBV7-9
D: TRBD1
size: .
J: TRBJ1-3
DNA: TGTGCCAGCAGGCGACAGGGGTCTGGAAACACCATATATTTT
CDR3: CASRRQGSGNTIYF

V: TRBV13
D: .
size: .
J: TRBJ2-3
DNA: TGTGCCAGCAGCCTAAGCTCTTGGGGATCTGGAGAAACGGATACGCAGTATTTT
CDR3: CASSLSSWGSGETDTQYF

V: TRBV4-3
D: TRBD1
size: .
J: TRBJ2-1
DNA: TGCGCCAGCAGCCACCGACAGGGGTTATCTTATGAGCAGTTCTTC
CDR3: CASSHRQGLSYEQFF

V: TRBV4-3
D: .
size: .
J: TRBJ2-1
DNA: TGCGCCAGCAGCCAAGAGGGGCCATCCCAAGGCAATGAGCAGTTCTTC
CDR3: CASSQEGPSQGNEQFF

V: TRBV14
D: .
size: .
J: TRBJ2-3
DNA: TGTGCCAGCAGCCTCCCTTTGTCAGATACGCAGTATTTT
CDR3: CASSLPLSDTQYF

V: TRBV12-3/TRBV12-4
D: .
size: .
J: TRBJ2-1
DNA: TGTGCCAGCAGTCTATACCCAGTCTCAGGGGTGGACAATGAGCAGTTCTTC
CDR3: CASSLYPVSGVDNEQFF

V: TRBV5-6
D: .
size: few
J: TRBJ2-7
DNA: TGTGCCAGCTGGGAGGAGGGACGAGGGTTCTACGAGCAGTACTTC
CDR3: CASWEEGRGFYEQYF

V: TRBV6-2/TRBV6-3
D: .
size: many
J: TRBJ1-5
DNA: TGTGCCAGCAGTTCGGGGGCCGCGGGGACGCATTTT
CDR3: CASSSGAAGTHF

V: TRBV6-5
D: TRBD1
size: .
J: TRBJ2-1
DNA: TGTGCCAGCAGTCTCGGGACAGGGAGGTATGAGCAGTTCTTC
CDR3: CASSLGTGRYEQFF

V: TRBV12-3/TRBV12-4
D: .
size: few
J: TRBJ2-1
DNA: TGTGCCAGCAATTTGGGGACCTACAATGAGCAGTTCTTC
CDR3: CASNLGTYNEQFF

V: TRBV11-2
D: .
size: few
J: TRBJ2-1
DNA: TGTGCCAGCCGCCCCCCCGGGACCGTTGCGGAAGAGCAGTTCTTC
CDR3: CASRPPGTVAEEQFF

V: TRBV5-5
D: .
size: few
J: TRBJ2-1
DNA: TGTGCCAGCAGCTTGGCCCCTAGTCTCGGAAATGAGCAGTTCTTC
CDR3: CASSLAPSLGNEQFF

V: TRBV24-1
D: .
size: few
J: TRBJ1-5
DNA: TGTGCCACAGGCCATAATCAGCCCCAGCATTTT
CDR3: CATGHNQPQHF

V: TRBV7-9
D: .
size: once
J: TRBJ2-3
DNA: TGTGACAGCAGCCATGGGGAGACTGGCACAGATACGCAGTATTTT
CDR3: CDSSHGETGTDTQYF

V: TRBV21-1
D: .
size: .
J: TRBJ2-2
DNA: TGTGCCAGCAGTTACCAGGGCAGGGAGCTGTTTTTT
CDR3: CASSYQGRELFF

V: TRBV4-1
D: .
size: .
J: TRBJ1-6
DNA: TGCGCCAGCAGCCAAGGGGGGCTGAGCTCCTATAATTCACCCCTCCACTTT
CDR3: CASSQGGLSSYNSPLHF

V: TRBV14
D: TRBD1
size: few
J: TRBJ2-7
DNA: TGTGCCAGCAGCCAAGTAGCCTGGGACAGGGAGAGCTCCTACGAGCAGTACTTC
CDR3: CASSQVAWDRESSYEQYF

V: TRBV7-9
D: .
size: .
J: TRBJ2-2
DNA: TGTGCCAGCAGCTCCGGAGCGAACACCGGGGAGCTGTTTTTT
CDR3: CASSSGANTGELFF

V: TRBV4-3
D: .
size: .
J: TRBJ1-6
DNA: TGCGCCAGCAGCCACCACCTTTCGACAGTGGAGTTTTCACCCCTCCACTTT
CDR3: CASSHHLSTVEFSPLHF

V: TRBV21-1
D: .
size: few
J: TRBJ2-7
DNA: TGTGCCAGCAGCAAGTGGGGGAGGGATCGAGACAACTTCTACGAGCAGTACTTC
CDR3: CASSKWGRDRDNFYEQYF

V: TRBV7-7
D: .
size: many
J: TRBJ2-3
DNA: TGTGCTAGCAGCGCAACTAGTTGGGGAGATACGCAGTATTTT
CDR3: CASSATSWGDTQYF

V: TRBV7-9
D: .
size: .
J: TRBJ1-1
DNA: TGTGCCAGCAGCTTGCCTCGAGCCACTGAAGCTTTCTTT
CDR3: CASSLPRATEAFF

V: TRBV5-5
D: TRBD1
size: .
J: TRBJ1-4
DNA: TGTGCCAGCAGCGCTCCGGGACAGGGGAACGAAAAACTGTTTTTT
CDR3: CASSAPGQGNEKLFF

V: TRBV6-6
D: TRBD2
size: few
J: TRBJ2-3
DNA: TGTGCCAGCAGTTACCTCCTAGCGGGGGTGGGCGATACGCAGTATTTT
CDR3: CASSYLLAGVGDTQYF

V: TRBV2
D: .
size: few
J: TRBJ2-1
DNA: TGTGCCAGCAGACTCCAGGGAGGCGTCGGGAATGAGCAGTTCTTC
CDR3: CASRLQGGVGNEQFF

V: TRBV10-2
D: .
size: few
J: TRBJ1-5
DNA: TGCGCCAGCGGGGGCTATTTGAACCCTAATCAGCCCCAGCATTTT
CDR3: CASGGYLNPNQPQHF

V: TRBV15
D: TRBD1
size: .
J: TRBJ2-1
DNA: TGTGCCACCAGCCTAAACCGGGACAGACACAATGAGCAGTTCTTC
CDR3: CATSLNRDRHNEQFF

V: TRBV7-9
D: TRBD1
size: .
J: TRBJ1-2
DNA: TGTGCCAGCAGCCCCCCTCAGGGGGCTGATACCTTC
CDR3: CASSPPQGADTF

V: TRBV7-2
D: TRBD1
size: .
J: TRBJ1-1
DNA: TGTGCCAGCAGCCCCCCCCGGGGACAGGTGAACACTGAAGCTTTCTTT
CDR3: CASSPPRGQVNTEAFF

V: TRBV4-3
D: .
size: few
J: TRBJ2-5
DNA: TGCGCCAGCAGCCAGCTGATGGGGGGGCCCGAGACCCAGTACTTC
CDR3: CASSQLMGGPETQYF

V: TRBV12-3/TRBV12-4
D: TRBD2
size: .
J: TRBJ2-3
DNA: TGTGCCAGCAGTGCTCCTGGCGGGGGGGTCACAGATACGCAGTATTTT
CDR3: CASSAPGGGVTDTQYF

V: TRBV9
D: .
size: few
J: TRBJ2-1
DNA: TGTGCCAGCAGCGAGGGTCTGAGCTCCTACAATGAGCAGTTCTTC
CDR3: CASSEGLSSYNEQFF

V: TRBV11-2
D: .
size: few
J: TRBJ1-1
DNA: TGTGCCAGCAGCTTTACCGGGTATGAAGCTTTCTTT
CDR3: CASSFTGYEAFF

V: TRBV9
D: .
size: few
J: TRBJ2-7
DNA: TGTGCCAGCAGCCCTTCGGGGGGCTTAAAGCAGTACTTC
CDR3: CASSPSGGLKQYF

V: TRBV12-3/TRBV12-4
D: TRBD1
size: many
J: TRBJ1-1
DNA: TGTGCCACCTCGACAGGGGAAGGGACTGAAGCTTTCTTT
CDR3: CATSTGEGTEAFF

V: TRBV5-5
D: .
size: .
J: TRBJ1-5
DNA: TGTGCCAGCAGCTGGGACTCGGGGGGGATTCAGCCCCAGCATTTT
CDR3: CASSWDSGGIQPQHF

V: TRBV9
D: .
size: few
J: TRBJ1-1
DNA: TGTGCCAGCAGCGAGACGGGCACTGAAGCTTTCTTT
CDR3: CASSETGTEAFF

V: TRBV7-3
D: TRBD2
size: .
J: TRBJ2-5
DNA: TGTGCCAGCAGCTTAACTGCTTTGGCTAGCGGGGGTTCCTATGAGACCCAGTACTTC
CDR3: CASSLTALASGGSYETQYF

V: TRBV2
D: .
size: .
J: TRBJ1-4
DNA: TGTGCCAGCAGTGACGGCGGAATTAATGAAAAACTGTTTTTT
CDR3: CASSDGGINEKLFF